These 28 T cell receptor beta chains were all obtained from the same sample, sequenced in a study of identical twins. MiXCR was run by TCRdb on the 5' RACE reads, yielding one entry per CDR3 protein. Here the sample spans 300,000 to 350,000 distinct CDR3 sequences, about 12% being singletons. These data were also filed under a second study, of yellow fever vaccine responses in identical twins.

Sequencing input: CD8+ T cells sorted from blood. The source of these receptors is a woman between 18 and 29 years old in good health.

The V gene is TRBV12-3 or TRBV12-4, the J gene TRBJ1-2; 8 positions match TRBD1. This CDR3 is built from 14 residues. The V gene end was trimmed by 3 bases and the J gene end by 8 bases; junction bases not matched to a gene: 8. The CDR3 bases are TGTGCCAGCAGTTTGGGCAGGGGGCAGTGGGGCTACACCTTC. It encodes CASSLGRGQWGYTF.

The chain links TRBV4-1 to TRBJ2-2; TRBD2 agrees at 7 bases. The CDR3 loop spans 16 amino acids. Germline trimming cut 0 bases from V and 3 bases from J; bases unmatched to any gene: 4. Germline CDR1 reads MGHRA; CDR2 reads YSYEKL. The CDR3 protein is CASSQDPSGYTGELFF. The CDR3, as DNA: TGCGCCAGCAGCCAAGATCCTAGCGGATACACCGGGGAGCTGTTTTTT.

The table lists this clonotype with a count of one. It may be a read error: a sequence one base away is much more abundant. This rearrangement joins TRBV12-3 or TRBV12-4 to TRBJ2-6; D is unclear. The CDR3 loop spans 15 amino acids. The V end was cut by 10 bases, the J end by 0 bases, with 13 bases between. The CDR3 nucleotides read TGTGCCAACAGCCCACCTAACTCTGGGGCCAACGTCCTGACTTTC. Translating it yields CANSPPNSGANVLTF.

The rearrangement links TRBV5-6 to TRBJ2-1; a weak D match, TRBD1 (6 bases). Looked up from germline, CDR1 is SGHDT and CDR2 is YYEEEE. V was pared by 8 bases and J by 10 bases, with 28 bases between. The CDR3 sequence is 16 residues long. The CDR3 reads CARSPAPGDGPYEQFF. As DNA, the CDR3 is TGTGCCAGGAGCCCCGCGCCAGGGGATGGGCCCTACGAGCAGTTCTTC.

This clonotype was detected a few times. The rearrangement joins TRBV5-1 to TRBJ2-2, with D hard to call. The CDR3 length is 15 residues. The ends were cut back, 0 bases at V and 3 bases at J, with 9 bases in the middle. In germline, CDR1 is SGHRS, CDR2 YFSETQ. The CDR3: CASSLGPPDTGELFF. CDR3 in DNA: TGCGCCAGCAGCTTGGGTCCACCGGACACCGGGGAGCTGTTTTTT.

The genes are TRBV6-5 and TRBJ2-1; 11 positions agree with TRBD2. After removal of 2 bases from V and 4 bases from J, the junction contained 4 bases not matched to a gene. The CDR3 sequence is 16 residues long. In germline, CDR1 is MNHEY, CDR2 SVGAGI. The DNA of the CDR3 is TGTGCCAGCAGTTACGCTAGCGGGAGGTGGTACAATGAGCAGTTCTTC. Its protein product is CASSYASGRWYNEQFF.

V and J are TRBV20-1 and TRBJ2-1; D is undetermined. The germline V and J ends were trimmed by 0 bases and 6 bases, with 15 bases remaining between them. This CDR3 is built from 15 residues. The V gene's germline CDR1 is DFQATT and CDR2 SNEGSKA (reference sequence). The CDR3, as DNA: TGCAGTGCTAGAGATTACAATAGGTCAATCAATGAGCAGTTCTTC. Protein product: CSARDYNRSINEQFF.

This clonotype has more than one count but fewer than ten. CDR3: CASSLSPSGGPNTGELFF. The CDR3 DNA reads TGTGCCAGCAGTTTATCGCCTAGCGGGGGCCCGAACACCGGGGAGCTGTTTTTT. This chain links TRBV27 with TRBJ2-2, with 10 bases that match TRBD2. V shed 0 bases, J shed 0 bases, and the junction held 4 bases outside the gene matches. The CDR3 contains 18 residues. Germline CDR1 and CDR2: MNHEY and SMNVEV (reference sequence).

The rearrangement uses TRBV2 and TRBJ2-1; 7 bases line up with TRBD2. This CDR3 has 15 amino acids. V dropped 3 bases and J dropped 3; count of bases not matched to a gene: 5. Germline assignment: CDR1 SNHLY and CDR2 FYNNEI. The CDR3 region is CASSEGGSLYNEQFF. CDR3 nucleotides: TGTGCCAGCAGTGAGGGCGGGAGTCTCTACAATGAGCAGTTCTTC.

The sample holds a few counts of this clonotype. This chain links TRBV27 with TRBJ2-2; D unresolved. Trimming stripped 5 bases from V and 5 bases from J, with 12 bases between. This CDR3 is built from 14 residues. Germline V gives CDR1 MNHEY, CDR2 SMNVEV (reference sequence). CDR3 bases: TGTGCCAGCAGTCCCGGAATGTGGACCGGGGAGCTGTTTTTT. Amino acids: CASSPGMWTGELFF.

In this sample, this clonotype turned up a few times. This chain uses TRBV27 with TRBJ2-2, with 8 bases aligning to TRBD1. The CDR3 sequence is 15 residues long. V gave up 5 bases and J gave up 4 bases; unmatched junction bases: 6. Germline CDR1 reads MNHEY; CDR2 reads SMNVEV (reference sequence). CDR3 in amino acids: CASSTNRGITGELFF. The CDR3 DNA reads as TGTGCCAGCAGTACCAACAGGGGGATCACCGGGGAGCTGTTTTTT.

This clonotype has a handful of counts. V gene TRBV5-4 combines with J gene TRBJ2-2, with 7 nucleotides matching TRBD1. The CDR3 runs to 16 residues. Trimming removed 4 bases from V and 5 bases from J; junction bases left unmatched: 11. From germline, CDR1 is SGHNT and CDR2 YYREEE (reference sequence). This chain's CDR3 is CASSIPGQKGTGELFF. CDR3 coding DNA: TGTGCCAGCAGCATACCGGGACAGAAAGGGACCGGGGAGCTGTTTTTT. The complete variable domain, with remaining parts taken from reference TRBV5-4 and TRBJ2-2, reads ETGVTQSPTHLIKTRGQQVTLRCSSQSGHNTVSWYQQALGQGPQFIFQYYREEENGRGNFPPRFSGLQFPNYSSELNVNALELDDSALYLCASSIPGQKGTGELFFGEGSRLTVL.

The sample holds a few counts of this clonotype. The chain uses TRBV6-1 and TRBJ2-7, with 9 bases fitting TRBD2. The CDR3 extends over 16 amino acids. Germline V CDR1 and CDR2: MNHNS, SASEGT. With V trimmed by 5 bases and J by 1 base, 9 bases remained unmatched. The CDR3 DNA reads TGTGCCAGCAGTCAATCGCTGCTAGCGGGGTCCTACGAGCAGTACTTC. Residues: CASSQSLLAGSYEQYF.

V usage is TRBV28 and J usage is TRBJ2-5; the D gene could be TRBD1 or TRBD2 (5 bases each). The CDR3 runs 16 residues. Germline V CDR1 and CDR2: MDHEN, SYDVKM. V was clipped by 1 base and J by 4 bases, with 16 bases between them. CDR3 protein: CASSLLGPSNRETQYF. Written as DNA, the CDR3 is TGTGCCAGCAGTTTATTGGGGCCTAGCAACAGAGAGACCCAGTACTTC.

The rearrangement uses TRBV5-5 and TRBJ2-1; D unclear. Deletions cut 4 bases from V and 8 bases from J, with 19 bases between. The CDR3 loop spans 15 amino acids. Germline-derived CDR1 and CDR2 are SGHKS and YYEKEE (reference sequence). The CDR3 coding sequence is TGTGCCAGCAGCGACCCGCCGGAAAGGGTCGATGAGCAGTTCTTC. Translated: CASSDPPERVDEQFF. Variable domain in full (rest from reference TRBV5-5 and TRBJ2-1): DAGVTQSPTHLIKTRGQQVTLRCSPISGHKSVSWYQQVLGQGPQFIFQYYEKEERGRGNFPDRFSARQFPNYSSELNVNALLLGDSALYLCASSDPPERVDEQFFGPGTRLTVL.

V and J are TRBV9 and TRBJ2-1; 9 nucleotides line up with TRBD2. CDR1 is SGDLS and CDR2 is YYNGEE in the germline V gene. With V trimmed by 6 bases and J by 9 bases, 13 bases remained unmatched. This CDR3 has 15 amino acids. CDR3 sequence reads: CASIPGDSGSGEQFF. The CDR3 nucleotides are TGTGCCAGCATTCCAGGGGATAGCGGGAGTGGTGAGCAGTTCTTC.

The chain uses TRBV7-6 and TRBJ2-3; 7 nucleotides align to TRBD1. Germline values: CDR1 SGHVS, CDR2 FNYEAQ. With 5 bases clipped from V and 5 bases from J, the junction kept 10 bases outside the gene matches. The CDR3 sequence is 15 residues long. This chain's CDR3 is CASSRGEGAVDTQYF. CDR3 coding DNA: TGTGCCAGCAGCCGAGGAGAGGGGGCTGTAGATACGCAGTATTTT.

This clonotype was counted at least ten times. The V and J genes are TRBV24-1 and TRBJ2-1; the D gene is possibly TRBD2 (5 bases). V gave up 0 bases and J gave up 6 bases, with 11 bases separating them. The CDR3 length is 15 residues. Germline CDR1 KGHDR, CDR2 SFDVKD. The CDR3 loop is CATSDLSRVGNEQFF. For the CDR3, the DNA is TGTGCCACCAGTGATTTGTCGAGGGTAGGCAATGAGCAGTTCTTC.

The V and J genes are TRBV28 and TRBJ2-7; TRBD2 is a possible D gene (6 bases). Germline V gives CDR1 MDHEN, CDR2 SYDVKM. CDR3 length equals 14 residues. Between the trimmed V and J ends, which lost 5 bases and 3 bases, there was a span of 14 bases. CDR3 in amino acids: CASSGLGLHYEQYF. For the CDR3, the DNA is TGTGCCAGCAGTGGTTTGGGACTCCACTACGAGCAGTACTTC.

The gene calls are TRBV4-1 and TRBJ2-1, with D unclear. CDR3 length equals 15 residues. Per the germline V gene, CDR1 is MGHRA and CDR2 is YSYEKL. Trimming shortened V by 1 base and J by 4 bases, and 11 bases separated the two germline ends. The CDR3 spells CASSQAQVGYNEQFF. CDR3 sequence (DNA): TGCGCCAGCAGCCAAGCGCAGGTTGGGTACAATGAGCAGTTCTTC.

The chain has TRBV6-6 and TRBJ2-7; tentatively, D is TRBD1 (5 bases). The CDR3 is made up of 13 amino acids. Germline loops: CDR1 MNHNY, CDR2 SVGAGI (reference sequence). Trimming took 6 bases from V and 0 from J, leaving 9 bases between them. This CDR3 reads CASRDSPSYEQYV. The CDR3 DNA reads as TGTGCCAGCAGAGACAGTCCCTCCTACGAGCAGTACGTC.

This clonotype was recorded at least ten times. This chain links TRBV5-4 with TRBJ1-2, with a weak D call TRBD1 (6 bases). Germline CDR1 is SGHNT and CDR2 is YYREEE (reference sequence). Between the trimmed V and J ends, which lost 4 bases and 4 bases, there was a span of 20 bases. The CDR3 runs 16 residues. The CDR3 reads CASSTDNRELIYGYTF. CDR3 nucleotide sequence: TGTGCCAGCAGCACGGATAACAGGGAGCTGATCTATGGCTACACCTTC.

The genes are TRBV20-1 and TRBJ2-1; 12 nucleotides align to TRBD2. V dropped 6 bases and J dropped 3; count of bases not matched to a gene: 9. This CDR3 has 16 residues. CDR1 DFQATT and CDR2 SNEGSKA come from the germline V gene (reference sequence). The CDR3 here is CSANPQGLAGYNEQFF. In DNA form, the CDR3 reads TGCAGTGCAAACCCCCAGGGACTAGCGGGCTACAATGAGCAGTTCTTC.

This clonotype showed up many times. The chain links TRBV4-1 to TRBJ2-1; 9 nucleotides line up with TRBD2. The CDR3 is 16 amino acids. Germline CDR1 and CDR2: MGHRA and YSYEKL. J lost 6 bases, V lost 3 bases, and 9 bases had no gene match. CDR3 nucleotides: TGCGCCAGCAGCCAGATTGCGGGGGGGCTTGGCAATGAGCAGTTCTTC. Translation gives CASSQIAGGLGNEQFF.

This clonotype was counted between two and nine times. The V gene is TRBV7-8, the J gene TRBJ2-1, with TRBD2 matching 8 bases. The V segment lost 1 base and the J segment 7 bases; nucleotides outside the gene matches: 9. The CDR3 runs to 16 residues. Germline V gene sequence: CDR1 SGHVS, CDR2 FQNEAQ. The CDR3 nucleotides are TGTGCCAGCAGCTTAGTTACTAGCGGTCCTGGGAATGAGCAGTTCTTC. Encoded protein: CASSLVTSGPGNEQFF.

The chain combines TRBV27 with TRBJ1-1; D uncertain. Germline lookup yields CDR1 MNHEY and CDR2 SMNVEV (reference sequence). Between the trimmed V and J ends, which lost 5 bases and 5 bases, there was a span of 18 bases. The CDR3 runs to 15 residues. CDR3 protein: CASSLGALVGTEAFF. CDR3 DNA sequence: TGTGCCAGCAGTCTAGGTGCTTTAGTAGGGACTGAAGCTTTCTTT.

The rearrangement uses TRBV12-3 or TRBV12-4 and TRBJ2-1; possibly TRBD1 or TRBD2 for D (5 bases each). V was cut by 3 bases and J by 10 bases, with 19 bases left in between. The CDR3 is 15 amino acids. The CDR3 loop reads CASSLGPPGPTEQFF. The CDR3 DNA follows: TGTGCCAGCAGTTTGGGCCCCCCGGGGCCCACCGAGCAGTTCTTC.

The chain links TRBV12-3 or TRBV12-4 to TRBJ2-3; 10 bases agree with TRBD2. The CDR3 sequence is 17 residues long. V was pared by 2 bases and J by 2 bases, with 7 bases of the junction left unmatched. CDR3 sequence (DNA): TGTGCCAGCAGTTTATATCCTAGCGGGGGCTACACAGATACGCAGTATTTT. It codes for CASSLYPSGGYTDTQYF.